These T cell receptor beta chains were read from a single sample in a study of relationships among human T cell subsets. MiXCR, applied by TCRdb to the multiplex PCR reads, yields one record per CDR3 protein. This table holds more than 8,500 distinct CDR3 sequences, around 52% found once. The sample taken for sequencing was memory T cells sorted from blood. These receptors were taken from a middle-aged man in good health. Both conserved end residues are part of each CDR3. A D gene is named only where the DNA matches it firmly. Only part of the rows carry a size: once, few, many, or a class if the clone is expanded.

J: TRBJ2-1; D: TRBD2; V: TRBV11-2; size: .; DNA: TGTGCCAGCAGCTTAACCCGACTAGCGGACTACAATGAGCAGTTCTTC; CDR3: CASSLTRLADYNEQFF
J: TRBJ2-7; D: .; V: TRBV11-2; size: .; DNA: TGTGCCAGCAGCTTCACCGCCTACGAGCAGTACTTC; CDR3: CASSFTAYEQYF
J: TRBJ1-1; D: TRBD1; V: TRBV7-9; size: few; DNA: TGTGCCAGCAGCTTGGGACAGGCTTTCACTGAAGCTTTCTTT; CDR3: CASSLGQAFTEAFF
J: TRBJ1-5; D: TRBD1; V: TRBV29-1; size: .; DNA: TGCAGCGTTGTTGTCAGGGGGTCCAATCAGCCCCAGCATTTT; CDR3: CSVVVRGSNQPQHF
J: TRBJ1-2; D: .; V: TRBV28; size: .; DNA: TGTGCCAGCAGTTTAGGGGTACGGGGCTACACCTTC; CDR3: CASSLGVRGYTF
J: TRBJ1-1; D: .; V: TRBV20-1; size: .; DNA: TGCAGTGCTAGCTCGGCTCAGGCCCTGAACACTGAAGCTTTCTTT; CDR3: CSASSAQALNTEAFF
J: TRBJ2-7; D: TRBD1; V: TRBV4-1; size: .; DNA: TGCGCCAGCAGCCACCTGGTGGGACAGCAAAACGAGCAGTACTTC; CDR3: CASSHLVGQQNEQYF
J: TRBJ1-5; D: .; V: TRBV20-1; size: .; DNA: TGCAGTGCTGGCGACAAGGACCAGCATTTT; CDR3: CSAGDKDQHF
J: TRBJ2-3; D: .; V: TRBV4-1; size: .; DNA: TGCGCCAGCAACCAAGCGGGCTGGCTAGCGAGCACAGATACGCAGTATTTT; CDR3: CASNQAGWLASTDTQYF
J: TRBJ2-1; D: TRBD2; V: TRBV4-2; size: few; DNA: TGTGCCAGCAGCCAAGATAGCGGGACCCCCAGGCAGCAGTTCTTC; CDR3: CASSQDSGTPRQQFF
J: TRBJ1-1; D: .; V: TRBV20-1; size: few; DNA: TGCAGTGCCCCTCTCCAGAACACTGAAGCTTTCTTT; CDR3: CSAPLQNTEAFF